The 28 T cell receptor beta chains in this list originate from one sample, sequenced in a study of blood T cell repertoires in COVID-19. Sequencing used immunoSEQ multiplex PCR; TCRdb keeps in-frame clones, though not all of them. The profile shows approximately 210,000 clones, more than 70% of them singletons. Sequenced input: peripheral blood. The receptor source for this set is a man aged 50-60 years with active or convalescent COVID-19.

The chain employs TRBV19 and TRBJ1-5, with 9 bases identical to TRBD1. CDR1 LNHDA and CDR2 SQIVND come from the germline V gene (reference sequence). The trim removed 3 bases at V and 5 bases at J, leaving 8 bases unmatched. CDR3 length: 16 residues. DNA of the CDR3: TGTGCCAGTAGTATTCTGGTGGGACAGGGCCATCAGCCCCAGCATTTT. It encodes CASSILVGQGHQPQHF.

The CDR3 region has the DNA TGTGCCAGCAGTTCCTACCAGGGCGTGAAGGGCTACACCTTC. Translated, it gives CASSSYQGVKGYTF. The chain is built from TRBV28 and TRBJ1-2, with TRBD1 as a possible D gene (5 bases). CDR1 MDHEN and CDR2 SYDVKM come from the germline V gene. V lost 4 bases and J 8 bases, leaving 17 bases between the germline ends. The CDR3 sequence is 14 residues long.

This chain uses TRBV9 with TRBJ2-3; 8 bases are a match to TRBD2. Germline V gene lookup returns CDR1 SGDLS and CDR2 YYNGEE. The CDR3 loop spans 16 amino acids. V was pared by 2 bases and J by 5 bases, with 10 bases of the junction left unmatched. The CDR3 nucleotides are TGTGCCAGCAGCGTGGCCGGGACTAGTATCGAAGATACGCAGTATTTT. This sequence encodes CASSVAGTSIEDTQYF.

The chain uses TRBV4-1 and TRBJ2-1; tentative D call: TRBD1 (5 bases). V lost 4 bases and J lost 2, with 12 bases in between. Germline V lookup: CDR1 MGHRA, CDR2 YSYEKL. The CDR3 covers 15 residues. The CDR3 loop reads CASSLIQETYNEQFF. The CDR3 DNA reads TGCGCCAGCAGCCTTATACAGGAGACCTACAATGAGCAGTTCTTC.

The J gene is TRBJ2-1, the V gene TRBV30; 8 positions match TRBD2. Germline V gene sequence: CDR1 GTSNPN, CDR2 SVGIG (reference sequence). The CDR3 spans 17 residues. V was pared by 2 bases and J by 0 bases, with 9 bases of the junction left unmatched. The CDR3 coding sequence is TGTGCCTGGAGTTCCCGACTAGCGCAGAGCTCCTACAATGAGCAGTTCTTC. It specifies CAWSSRLAQSSYNEQFF.

The chain employs TRBV27 and TRBJ2-7; possibly TRBD2 for D (5 bases). CDR3 length: 14 amino acids. Per germline, CDR1 MNHEY and CDR2 SMNVEV (reference sequence). V lost 9 bases, J lost 2 bases, and 17 bases lay in between. The CDR3 bases are TGTGCCAGTGGAAGGACTCCCGGTACCTACGAGCAGTACTTC. Amino acid sequence: CASGRTPGTYEQYF.

In DNA form, the CDR3 reads TGTGCCAGCAGCCAAGTTAACAGCTACGAGCAGTACTTC. Its translation: CASSQVNSYEQYF. The chain joins TRBV14 to TRBJ2-7; D ambiguous. Trimming removed 1 base from V and 3 bases from J, with 7 bases in between. The CDR3 length is 13 residues. The V gene's germline CDR1 is SGHDN and CDR2 FVKESK. The variable domain in full, with the rest retrieved from reference TRBV14 and TRBJ2-7, is EAGVTQFPSHSVIEKGQTVTLRCDPISGHDNLYWYRRVMGKEIKFLLHFVKESKQDESGMPNNRFLAERTGGTYSTLKVQPAELEDSGVYFCASSQVNSYEQYFGPGTRLTVT.

The V call is TRBV28, the J call TRBJ2-7; no clear D. The CDR3 length is 12 residues. The V gene's germline CDR1 is MDHEN and CDR2 SYDVKM. V dropped 3 bases and J dropped 2 bases, with 5 bases sitting between them. In DNA, the CDR3 is TGTGCCAGCAGTTTGACACCCTACGAGCAGTACTTC. As protein: CASSLTPYEQYF.

The CDR3 sequence is CASSSPTDTQVGDYGYTF. The CDR3, as DNA: TGTGCCAGCAGTTCTCCGACAGACACTCAAGTTGGGGACTATGGCTACACCTTC. This chain links TRBV6-2 or TRBV6-3 with TRBJ1-2; TRBD1 might be the D (5 bases). V was pared by 4 bases and J by 3 bases, with 24 bases between. This CDR3 has 18 residues. The germline gives CDR1 MNHEY, CDR2 SVGEGT.

J is TRBJ1-2 and V is TRBV19, with 8 bases fitting TRBD1. Losses at the gene ends were 4 bases for V and 4 bases for J; bases not matched to a gene: 11. This CDR3 spans 16 amino acids. Germline loops: CDR1 LNHDA, CDR2 SQIVND (reference sequence). The CDR3 DNA reads as TGTGCCAGTAGTACAATCTCAGGGGGCAGAATCTATGGCTACACCTTC. Its protein is CASSTISGGRIYGYTF.

The chain carries TRBV10-3 and TRBJ2-1; 10 bases fit TRBD1. In germline, CDR1 is ENHRY, CDR2 SYGVKD. There are 15 residues in the CDR3. With V trimmed by 2 bases and J by 8 bases, 6 bases remained unmatched. For the CDR3, the DNA is TGTGCCATCAGTGAGGGGGACAGGGGAACACATGAGCAGTTCTTC. The encoded protein is CAISEGDRGTHEQFF.

The chain couples TRBV6-5 to TRBJ1-2; 7 positions agree with TRBD1. V shed 7 bases, J shed 3 bases, and the junction held 11 bases outside the gene matches. Germline CDR1 reads MNHEY; CDR2 reads SVGAGI. This CDR3 is built from 15 residues. This chain's CDR3 is CASTPNRGIDYGYTF. CDR3 bases: TGTGCCAGCACCCCTAACAGGGGTATAGACTATGGCTACACCTTC.

This chain links TRBV28 with TRBJ2-7, with a weak D call TRBD2 (5 bases). V was clipped by 2 bases and J by 0 bases, with 11 bases between them. This CDR3 is 15 amino acids long. Germline loops: CDR1 MDHEN, CDR2 SYDVKM. The CDR3 bases are TGTGCCAGCAGTTTAAGTACAGACTACTCCTACGAGCAGTACTTC. This gives the protein CASSLSTDYSYEQYF.

The chain combines TRBV30 with TRBJ2-5, with D perhaps matching TRBD2 (5 bases). V was clipped by 6 bases and J by 7 bases, with 12 bases between them. Germline V CDR1 and CDR2: GTSNPN, SVGIG (reference sequence). The CDR3 has 11 amino acids. The CDR3 DNA reads TGTGCCTGCGCTGTAGAGGGGACCCAGTACTTC. This translates into CACAVEGTQYF.

The rearrangement links TRBV4-1 to TRBJ1-6; 9 nucleotides match TRBD1. Trimming took 1 base from V and 3 from J; bases not matched to a gene: 4. Germline V gene data show CDR1 as MGHRA and CDR2 as YSYEKL. The CDR3 length is 17 residues. CDR3 loop: CASSQGTGGFYNSPLHF. CDR3 nucleotides: TGCGCCAGCAGCCAAGGTACAGGGGGCTTCTATAATTCACCCCTCCACTTT.

Only one count was recorded for this clone. CDR3 protein: CASSSRGWAGRDSNQPQHF. The CDR3 DNA reads as TGTGCCAGCAGCTCTAGGGGGTGGGCAGGCCGCGATAGCAATCAGCCCCAGCATTTT. This chain uses TRBV28 with TRBJ1-5; D is possibly TRBD1 (6 bases). The CDR3 has 19 residues. Germline V gene lookup returns CDR1 MDHEN and CDR2 SYDVKM. The V gene lost 6 bases and the J gene lost 0 bases, with 24 bases spanning the gap.

As regards this clone: Relative to the germline gene, one junction end is altered; a read error may explain this. This sequence joins TRBV7-7 and TRBJ1-3; D remains ambiguous. The CDR3 has 16 residues. Germline V lookup: CDR1 SSHAT, CDR2 FNYEAQ (reference sequence). This chain's CDR3 is CASSPNYAGSGNTIYF. The CDR3 DNA follows: TGTGCTAGCAGCCCCAATTATGCGGGAAGTGGAAACACCATATATTTT.

This clone occurred a few times. The V and J genes are TRBV20-1 and TRBJ2-7; the match to TRBD2 covers 12 bases. The V segment lost 6 bases and the J segment 6 bases; nucleotides outside the gene matches: 9. This CDR3 comprises 14 residues. In germline, CDR1 is DFQATT, CDR2 SNEGSKA (reference sequence). CDR3 nucleotide sequence: TGCAGTGCAAGTGGACTAGCGGGATCGGGCGAGCAGTACTTC. Its protein product is CSASGLAGSGEQYF.

The V call is TRBV12-3 or TRBV12-4, the J call TRBJ1-5, with D unresolved. The CDR3 totals 12 residues. Trimming removed 6 bases at V and 10 bases at J, with 13 bases between. The DNA of the CDR3 is TGTGCCAGCAGGGCCGGACGGACTCCCCAGCATTTT. It is translated as CASRAGRTPQHF.

This chain joins TRBV19 and TRBJ2-3; D remains unclear. Deletions cut 3 bases from V and 0 bases from J, with 10 bases between. This CDR3 spans 15 amino acids. The germline V gene has CDR1 LNHDA and CDR2 SQIVND (reference sequence). The chain's CDR3 is CASSIALPSTDTQYF. Written as DNA, the CDR3 is TGTGCCAGTAGTATTGCACTACCGAGCACAGATACGCAGTATTTT.

The chain employs TRBV9 and TRBJ2-3; 10 bases fit TRBD1. The CDR3 is made up of 15 amino acids. J was trimmed by 7 bases and V by 0 bases; bases with no gene match: 5. Per germline, CDR1 SGDLS and CDR2 YYNGEE. The DNA for the CDR3 is TGTGCCAGCAGCGTAGTAGGGACAGGGGTACATACGCAGTATTTT. Amino acid sequence: CASSVVGTGVHTQYF.

The V and J genes are TRBV6-5 and TRBJ2-5; D perhaps matches TRBD2 (6 bases). Germline values: CDR1 MNHEY, CDR2 SVGAGI. The CDR3 runs to 16 residues. The V and J ends lost 2 bases and 1 base respectively, with 14 bases between them. DNA for the CDR3: TGTGCCAGCAGTTACCGTGGAGGGTTGGGCCAAGAGACCCAGTACTTC. Residues: CASSYRGGLGQETQYF.

The genes are TRBV5-4 and TRBJ2-3; 9 bases are shared with TRBD1. V trimming: 4 bases; J trimming: 4 bases; junction bases outside the gene matches: 16. Germline CDR1 reads SGHNT; CDR2 reads YYREEE (reference sequence). This CDR3 contains 18 residues. CDR3 residues: CASSLGVPGQGGPDTQYF. In nucleotides, the CDR3 is TGTGCCAGCAGCCTAGGGGTTCCGGGACAGGGTGGGCCAGATACGCAGTATTTT.

CDR3 nucleotide sequence: TGTGCCAGCAGCGTATCGGGGGGGCTAAGGACAGATACGCAGTATTTT. Its translation is CASSVSGGLRTDTQYF. V and J are TRBV7-2 and TRBJ2-3, with 8 positions matching TRBD2. The germline V gene has CDR1 SGHTA and CDR2 FQGNSA. J was trimmed by 3 bases and V by 5 bases; bases with no gene match: 10. This CDR3 has 16 amino acids.

The rearrangement joins TRBV15 to TRBJ2-2; possibly TRBD1 for D (6 bases). V was trimmed by 1 base and J by 6 bases, leaving 15 bases between them. Germline CDR1 is LNHNV and CDR2 is YYDKDF (reference sequence). The CDR3 is 16 amino acids. The CDR3 spells CATSRAINRVSGELFF. The CDR3 nucleotides read TGTGCCACCAGCAGAGCGATCAACAGGGTGTCCGGGGAGCTGTTTTTT.

CDR3 loop: CASSSNRGRSGNTIYF. The DNA of the CDR3 is TGTGCCAGCAGCAGTAACAGGGGGCGGTCTGGAAACACCATATATTTT. The J gene is TRBJ1-3, the V gene TRBV7-6; 9 positions match TRBD1. V lost 5 bases to trimming and J lost 1 base; unmatched junction nucleotides: 6. Germline assignment: CDR1 SGHVS and CDR2 FNYEAQ. The CDR3 length is 16 residues.

The chain joins TRBV20-1 to TRBJ2-1; 7 nucleotides agree with TRBD2. Germline assignment: CDR1 DFQATT and CDR2 SNEGSKA (reference sequence). The ends lost 3 bases at V and 3 bases at J; junction bases unmatched: 2. The CDR3 covers 13 residues. The CDR3 DNA follows: TGCAGTGCTAGTCCTAGCGGCTACAATGAGCAGTTCTTC. This encodes CSASPSGYNEQFF.

This rearrangement joins TRBV6-2 or TRBV6-3 to TRBJ1-5; TRBD1 aligns across 10 bases. Germline trimming cut 4 bases from V and 6 bases from J; bases unmatched to any gene: 3. Germline V gives CDR1 MNHEY, CDR2 SVGEGT. The CDR3 is 14 amino acids. The CDR3 loop reads CASSSTGGLQPQHF. CDR3 nucleotides: TGTGCCAGCAGTTCGACAGGGGGCCTTCAGCCCCAGCATTTT.